The 9 T cell receptor beta chains listed next were all sequenced from one sample in a study of human T cells and chemical hapten exposure. TCRdb fed the RACE reads into MiXCR, producing one record per CDR3 protein. The sample contains some 94,000 distinct CDR3 sequences, 9.5% to 15% of which appear only once. Time point indicated: patch test 1, 2 weeks after DPC sensitization. Treatment reported: therapeutic diphenylcyclopropenone sensitization with weekly scalp DPC. This specimen was whole blood, taken in connection with sensitization to the hapten diphenylcyclopropenone (DPC). Receptors originate from a woman aged 40 to 55 with alopecia areata. Some clones in this sample may be carry-over from other donors' samples.

This clonotype was detected many times. At one of its ends the junction is not consistent with the germline gene, which may arise from a read error. The gene calls are TRBV7-7 and TRBJ2-5, with D perhaps TRBD1 (7 bases). CDR3 length: 15 amino acids. The germline gives CDR1 SSHAT, CDR2 FNYEAQ (reference sequence). Written as DNA, the CDR3 is TGTGCTAGCAGCTTAGCACAGGGGAGGCAAGAGACCCAGTACTTC. Translating gives CASSLAQGRQETQYF. The variable domain in full, completed from reference TRBV7-7 and TRBJ2-5, reads GAGVSQSPRYKVTKRGQDVTLRCDPISSHATLYWYQQALGQGPEFLTYFNYEAQPDKSGLPSDRFSAERPEGSISTLTIQRTEQRDSAMYRCASSLAQGRQETQYFGPGTRLLVL.

The table lists this clonotype with a few counts. The genes are TRBV5-1 and TRBJ1-2, with D possibly being TRBD1 (5 bases). The CDR3 runs to 14 residues. CDR1 SGHRS and CDR2 YFSETQ come from the germline V gene. The V and J ends lost 0 bases and 2 bases respectively, with 8 bases between them. The DNA for the CDR3 is TGCGCCAGCAGCTTGGTAGCAGGGAACTATGGCTACACCTTC. Translating gives CASSLVAGNYGYTF.

This clonotype was counted only a few times. The CDR3 loop reads CASSSPRQGAGETQYF. CDR3 in DNA: TGTGCCAGCAGTAGTCCCCGTCAGGGCGCCGGGGAGACCCAGTACTTC. The chain recombines TRBV25-1 with TRBJ2-5; the D gene is possibly TRBD1 (5 bases). Germline V gene sequence: CDR1 MGHDK, CDR2 SYGVNS. Trimming removed 5 bases from V and 5 bases from J, with 21 bases in between. The CDR3 loop spans 16 amino acids.

The table lists this clonotype with many counts. The CDR3 nucleotides are TGTGCCAGCAGTTTATATCGGGCTAGCGGGGGGATCACAGATACGCAGTATTTT. Residues: CASSLYRASGGITDTQYF. The chain combines TRBV28 with TRBJ2-3; 11 positions agree with TRBD2. This CDR3 region has 18 residues. The V gene's germline CDR1 is MDHEN and CDR2 SYDVKM. With 1 base clipped from V and 2 bases from J, the junction kept 8 bases outside the gene matches. Complete variable domain (other parts from reference TRBV28 and TRBJ2-3): DVKVTQSSRYLVKRTGEKVFLECVQDMDHENMFWYRQDPGLGLRLIYFSYDVKMKEKGDIPEGYSVSREKKERFSLILESASTNQTSMYLCASSLYRASGGITDTQYFGPGTRLTVL.

In its sample, this clonotype was seen a few times. This chain uses TRBV28 with TRBJ1-6, with D maybe TRBD1 (5 bases). Germline V lookup: CDR1 MDHEN, CDR2 SYDVKM. Trimming took off 3 bases at V and 10 bases at J, with 13 bases between the two ends. The CDR3 runs to 14 residues. The CDR3 DNA sequence: TGTGCCAGCAGTTTCCAGGGTTACGGGTCACCCCTCCACTTT. Residues: CASSFQGYGSPLHF.

The CDR3 spells CASSHSGLYGTGELFF. The CDR3 DNA follows: TGCGCCAGCAGCCACTCGGGTCTTTATGGCACCGGGGAGCTGTTTTTT. This rearrangement joins TRBV5-1 to TRBJ2-2; D remains ambiguous. The V and J ends lost 4 bases and 4 bases respectively, with 17 bases between them. The CDR3 runs 16 residues. The germline V gene encodes CDR1 SGHRS and CDR2 YFSETQ.

This clonotype was detected a few times. V usage is TRBV5-1 and J usage is TRBJ2-1; D is ambiguous. Germline CDR1 SGHRS, CDR2 YFSETQ. The V and J ends lost 0 bases and 0 bases respectively, with 7 bases between them. The CDR3 length is 15 residues. As DNA, the CDR3 is TGCGCCAGCAGCTTGGCCGGCAACTCCTACAATGAGCAGTTCTTC. Encoded protein: CASSLAGNSYNEQFF.

This clonotype was found a few times. The V and J genes are TRBV29-1 and TRBJ2-7; 7 bases match TRBD1. Per the germline V gene, CDR1 is SQVTM and CDR2 is ANQGSEA. The trim removed 3 bases at V and 4 bases at J, leaving 9 bases unmatched. The CDR3 has 14 residues. CDR3 sequence reads: CSVDAAGGQYEQYF. The CDR3, as DNA: TGCAGCGTTGACGCGGCAGGGGGTCAATACGAGCAGTACTTC.

V is TRBV6-2 or TRBV6-3 and J is TRBJ2-7, with a weak D call TRBD1 (6 bases). This CDR3 is 13 amino acids long. The V end was cut by 2 bases, the J end by 4 bases, with 9 bases between. The germline CDR1 and CDR2 sequences are MNHEY and SVGEGT. This chain's CDR3 is CASSYLRGYEQYF. The CDR3 DNA follows: TGTGCCAGCAGTTACCTCAGGGGTTACGAGCAGTACTTC.